This record looks at one T cell receptor (beta chain) sequence and its context. The data originate from a study of control samples from healthy donors and cancer patients. TCRdb's copy holds only in-frame clones and misses some; the assay was immunoSEQ multiplex PCR. The repertoire holds approximately 150,000 clones, with roughly 94% as singletons. This CDR3 is built from 16 residues. Germline assignment: CDR1 SGHNT and CDR2 YYREEE (reference sequence). J was trimmed by 5 bases and V by 2 bases; bases with no gene match: 10. This clonotype originated in a man in his 60s with colorectal cancer. Sequencing was carried out using PBMCs. The rearrangement joins TRBV5-4 to TRBJ2-5; 9 bases map to TRBD2. The CDR3 is CASSLRAGGPGETQYF. The CDR3 coding sequence is TGTGCCAGCAGCTTAAGAGCGGGGGGCCCGGGGGAGACCCAGTACTTC.